One sample yielded the 23 T cell receptor beta chains listed below, sequenced in a study of HIV-infected patients and healthy controls (TCRdb year 2014). Receptor libraries were prepared by 5' RACE. The run used an Illumina MiSeq. The public sequencing data were trimmed at Q25 with fastp and processed into clonotypes with MiXCR by TCRdb, which kept only in-frame beta chains. Every distinct CDR3 protein forms one entry, paired with its most common genes and DNA. Here the sample has around 20,000 distinct CDR3 sequences; approximately 19% occur a single time. Roughly a third of the sample belongs to the ten largest clones. Sample: CD8+ T cells from blood. These TCRs come from a human donor in good health.

This clonotype turned up a few times. The chain joins TRBV12-3 or TRBV12-4 to TRBJ1-2, with no clear D. V was shortened by 1 base and J by 3 bases, with 12 bases between the two germline ends. CDR3 length: 15 residues. This chain's CDR3 is CASSLGVFSDYGYTF. The CDR3 nucleotides are TGTGCCAGCAGTTTAGGAGTCTTTAGCGACTATGGCTACACCTTC.

This clonotype has at least ten counts. V and J are TRBV6-4 and TRBJ2-3, with 8 bases lining up with TRBD2. The CDR3 spans 14 residues. The V gene's germline CDR1 is MRHNA and CDR2 SNTAGT. With 3 bases clipped from V and 1 base from J, the junction kept 0 bases outside the gene matches. CDR3 DNA: TGTGCCAGCAGTGAAGCGGGAGGCACAGATACGCAGTATTTT. Translating gives CASSEAGGTDTQYF.

This clonotype has more than one count but fewer than ten. The chain has TRBV7-8 and TRBJ1-5; 11 bases agree with TRBD1. CDR3 length: 16 residues. V shed 1 base and J 6 bases; nucleotides not matched to a gene: 5. CDR1 SGHVS and CDR2 FQNEAQ come from the germline V gene. The DNA of the CDR3 is TGTGCCAGCAGCTTAGACGGACAGGGGGCCGGTCAGCCCCAGCATTTT. This translates into CASSLDGQGAGQPQHF. Using reference TRBV7-8 and TRBJ1-5 for the parts outside the CDR3, the full variable domain is GAGVSQSPRYKVAKRGQDVALRCDPISGHVSLFWYQQALGQGPEFLTYFQNEAQLDKSGLPSDRFFAERPEGSVSTLKIQRTQQEDSAVYLCASSLDGQGAGQPQHFGDGTRLSIL.

The chain uses TRBV3-1 and TRBJ2-5; no reliable D call. Germline CDR1 is LGHDT and CDR2 is YNNKEL (reference sequence). CDR3 size: 17 residues. V lost 1 base and J 4 bases, leaving 19 bases between the germline ends. The CDR3 spells CASSQVHDSGWGETQYF. The CDR3 coding sequence is TGTGCCAGCAGCCAAGTGCATGATTCTGGGTGGGGAGAGACCCAGTACTTC.

This clonotype was found many times. V usage is TRBV12-3 or TRBV12-4 and J usage is TRBJ2-7; D possibly corresponds to TRBD1 (5 bases). The CDR3 has 14 residues. V shed 4 bases and J shed 3 bases, with 13 bases lying between them. As DNA, the CDR3 is TGTGCCAGCAGTTGGGGTCCAGGGAACTACGAGCAGTACTTC. It is translated as CASSWGPGNYEQYF.

In its sample, this clonotype was seen many times. The chain uses TRBV5-5 and TRBJ1-4; 11 nucleotides agree with TRBD1. CDR3 length: 16 residues. J gave up 7 bases and V 0 bases, and 5 bases lay outside the gene matches. Germline V CDR1 and CDR2: SGHKS, YYEKEE (reference sequence). The CDR3 reads CASSLGDRGLSEKLFF. The CDR3 DNA follows: TGTGCCAGCAGCTTGGGGGACAGGGGGTTGAGTGAAAAACTGTTTTTT.

This chain uses TRBV19 with TRBJ2-1; TRBD2 aligns across 7 bases. CDR3 length: 15 amino acids. After removal of 3 bases from V and 8 bases from J, the junction contained 10 bases not matched to a gene. The germline V gene has CDR1 LNHDA and CDR2 SQIVND (reference sequence). The CDR3 here is CASSIRWEGLDEQFF. DNA of the CDR3: TGTGCCAGTAGTATCAGGTGGGAGGGCCTGGATGAGCAGTTCTTC.

This clonotype was seen ten or more times. This chain links TRBV3-1 with TRBJ2-3; tentatively, D is TRBD2 (6 bases). Germline assignment: CDR1 LGHDT and CDR2 YNNKEL (reference sequence). The V end lost 0 bases, the J end lost 8 bases, and 18 bases lay between the germline ends. CDR3 length: 16 residues. This chain's CDR3 is CASSQDRGAQRVTQYF. The CDR3 nucleotides read TGTGCCAGCAGCCAAGATAGAGGGGCCCAGCGGGTTACGCAGTATTTT.

The rearrangement joins TRBV24-1 to TRBJ2-7, with TRBD2 matching 11 bases. The CDR3 spans 18 residues. CDR1 and CDR2 from the germline V gene are KGHDR and SFDVKD. Trimming cost V 2 bases and J 4 bases; bases outside gene matches: 12. The CDR3 DNA reads TGTGCCACCAGTGATTCCCGAGTGACTAGCGGGGCATTTTACGAGCAGTACTTC. Translation gives CATSDSRVTSGAFYEQYF.

This clonotype was recorded many times. The chain uses TRBV29-1 and TRBJ2-3; D call uncertain. V lost 2 bases to trimming and J lost 2 bases, with 5 bases between them. The V gene's germline CDR1 is SQVTM and CDR2 ANQGSEA. The CDR3 is made up of 12 amino acids. CDR3 nucleotide sequence: TGCAGCGTTGAAACAGCCACAGATACGCAGTATTTT. This codes for CSVETATDTQYF.

This clonotype was observed a handful of times. The genes are TRBV5-5 and TRBJ1-6; D gene uncertain. The germline V gene has CDR1 SGHKS and CDR2 YYEKEE (reference sequence). This CDR3 region has 15 residues. Trimming left V 0 bases short and J 0 bases short, with 4 bases between. CDR3 loop: CASSLGDSYNSPLHF. CDR3 nucleotides: TGTGCCAGCAGCTTGGGGGACTCCTATAATTCACCCCTCCACTTT.

This rearrangement joins TRBV5-4 to TRBJ2-6; D perhaps matches TRBD1 (6 bases). The V gene lost 4 bases and the J gene lost 2 bases, with 10 bases spanning the gap. This CDR3 contains 15 residues. Germline V gene data show CDR1 as SGHNT and CDR2 as YYREEE (reference sequence). The chain's CDR3 is CASSEGDTGANVLTF. The DNA of the CDR3 is TGTGCCAGCAGCGAGGGGGATACTGGGGCCAACGTCCTGACTTTC.

This CDR3 is CASSLAYWTSTDTQYF. CDR3 in DNA: TGTGCCAGCAGCTTAGCGTACTGGACAAGCACAGATACGCAGTATTTT. The J gene is TRBJ2-3, the V gene TRBV11-2; tentative D call: TRBD1 (5 bases). The germline V and J ends were trimmed by 1 base and 0 bases, with 11 bases remaining between them. CDR1 is SGHAT and CDR2 is FQNNGV in the germline V gene. The CDR3 consists of 16 residues.

V usage is TRBV19 and J usage is TRBJ2-2; D is unresolved. CDR1 is LNHDA and CDR2 is SQIVND in the germline V gene (reference sequence). The CDR3 is made up of 13 amino acids. V lost 7 bases to trimming and J lost 1 base, with 7 bases between them. The CDR3 spells CASTYRNTGELFF. In DNA, the CDR3 is TGTGCCAGTACCTACAGGAACACCGGGGAGCTGTTTTTT.

This chain links TRBV20-1 with TRBJ2-1, with 8 bases fitting TRBD2. CDR3 size: 15 residues. CDR1 and CDR2 from the germline V gene are DFQATT and SNEGSKA (reference sequence). With V trimmed by 0 bases and J by 5 bases, 6 bases remained unmatched. CDR3 region: CSARELAAFDNEQFF. DNA for the CDR3: TGCAGTGCTAGAGAACTAGCGGCTTTCGACAATGAGCAGTTCTTC.

The CDR3 loop reads CASSLGGDSHQPQHF. The CDR3 region has the DNA TGTGCCAGCAGCTTAGGGGGAGACAGCCATCAGCCCCAGCATTTT. The rearrangement links TRBV7-8 to TRBJ1-5; a possible D gene is TRBD1 (5 bases). Germline assignment: CDR1 SGHVS and CDR2 FQNEAQ. The CDR3 runs to 15 residues. V was pared by 1 base and J by 5 bases, with 12 bases between.

This clonotype showed up just a few times. The V and J genes are TRBV6-4 and TRBJ2-2; 8 bases fit TRBD2. The ends lost 2 bases at V and 4 bases at J; junction bases unmatched: 0. Germline CDR1 is MRHNA and CDR2 is SNTAGT. This CDR3 spans 14 amino acids. The CDR3 DNA reads TGTGCCAGCAGTGACGGGACTAGCACCGGGGAGCTGTTTTTT. Protein product: CASSDGTSTGELFF.

This clonotype was recorded a few times. This chain links TRBV6-6 with TRBJ2-1; TRBD2 matches at 12 bases. This CDR3 spans 15 amino acids. CDR1 is MNHNY, CDR2 SVGAGI, per germline (reference sequence). With 7 bases clipped from V and 3 bases from J, the junction kept 4 bases outside the gene matches. This CDR3 is CASTGLAGFYNEQFF. DNA of the CDR3: TGTGCCAGCACCGGACTAGCGGGGTTCTACAATGAGCAGTTCTTC.

The chain links TRBV20-1 to TRBJ1-1, with a possible D match to TRBD1 (5 bases). V was pared by 0 bases and J by 4 bases, with 9 bases between. Germline CDR1 reads DFQATT; CDR2 reads SNEGSKA (reference sequence). The CDR3 is made up of 13 amino acids. DNA for the CDR3: TGCAGTGCTAGAGATTCGGACATCACTGAAGCTTTCTTT. It codes for CSARDSDITEAFF.

Only a few counts were recorded for this clonotype. The chain combines TRBV7-8 with TRBJ2-3; D perhaps matches TRBD1 (6 bases). There are 15 residues in the CDR3. Germline CDR1 reads SGHVS; CDR2 reads FQNEAQ. Trimming removed 2 bases at V and 2 bases at J, with 11 bases between. DNA for the CDR3: TGTGCCAGCAGCTTACAGGGGAAGTTCACAGATACGCAGTATTTT. Amino acids: CASSLQGKFTDTQYF.

The chain uses TRBV20-1 and TRBJ1-5; D might be TRBD1 (5 bases). V was pared by 2 bases and J by 0 bases, with 14 bases between. Germline V gene data show CDR1 as DFQATT and CDR2 as SNEGSKA (reference sequence). The CDR3 is 16 amino acids. The CDR3 region has the DNA TGCAGTGCTAGACCCCAGGGTGGTTATAGCAATCAGCCCCAGCATTTT. It specifies CSARPQGGYSNQPQHF.

The V gene is TRBV2, the J gene TRBJ2-1, with 9 bases matching TRBD2. Germline V gene lookup returns CDR1 SNHLY and CDR2 FYNNEI. CDR3 length equals 13 residues. V was pared by 5 bases and J by 6 bases, with 2 bases of the junction left unmatched. The CDR3, as DNA: TGTGCCAGCAGTTTTAGCGGGAGCAATGAGCAGTTCTTC. Translated, it gives CASSFSGSNEQFF.

This sequence joins TRBV6-2 or TRBV6-3 and TRBJ2-1; the D gene is possibly TRBD1 (5 bases). Germline CDR1 and CDR2: MNHEY and SVGEGT. The CDR3 loop spans 15 amino acids. Trimming took off 7 bases at V and 9 bases at J, with 22 bases between the two ends. CDR3 sequence: CASTPSTAGLFEQFF. The DNA for the CDR3 is TGTGCCAGCACCCCTTCGACAGCTGGTTTATTTGAGCAGTTCTTC.